This TCR beta chain was sequenced in a study of CD8+ T cells in alopecia areata. In each case, RNA was isolated and then reverse transcribed into cDNA as the sequencing template. Assay used: immunoSEQ multiplex PCR; TCRdb lists only in-frame clones, some missing. The sample has 150,000 to 200,000 clones, around 59% seen once; the top ten hold 12% to 15%. This CDR3 contains 17 residues. Germline V gene data show CDR1 as SEHNR and CDR2 as FQNEAQ (reference sequence). V was clipped by 5 bases and J by 5 bases; unmatched bases: 11. The treatment here: oral pan-JAK inhibitor, 5-10 mg twice daily. Concerning this clone: Its antigen is currently unknown.

Study-wide findings and caveats: Lesional scalp, especially alopecia totalis/universalis, showed higher clonality than normal scalp.

The V call is TRBV7-9, the J call TRBJ2-2, with 10 bases matching TRBD1. This TCR came from a human donor with alopecia areata. This material consisted of CD4+ T cells sorted from blood, taken at week 24, from a patient treated with tofacitinib. Here the CDR3 DNA reads TGTGCCAGCAGCACAGACAGGGGGCGCCCGATGACCGGGGAGCTGTTTTTT. Encoded protein: CASSTDRGRPMTGELFF.